Listed here are 26 T cell receptor beta chains from one sample, sequenced in a study of shared clonotypes between healthy human individuals. TCRdb's copy holds only in-frame clones and misses some; the assay was immunoSEQ multiplex PCR. The sample yields some 650,000 clones, more than 95% seen once. Sequencing was done on a sample of naive CD4+ T cells sorted from blood. Described subset: CD45RA+ positively selected. The receptor set was obtained from a woman aged 25 to 39 in good health.

The V and J genes are TRBV19 and TRBJ2-3; 8 bases match TRBD2. The germline CDR1 and CDR2 sequences are LNHDA and SQIVND (reference sequence). CDR3 length equals 17 residues. V lost 1 base, J lost 2 bases, and 8 bases stayed unmatched. CDR3 protein: CASSIAFSGVVTDTQYF. CDR3 coding DNA: TGTGCCAGTAGTATAGCGTTTAGCGGGGTAGTCACAGATACGCAGTATTTT.

This clone has only one observation. This chain links TRBV19 with TRBJ1-5; the D is unclear. The germline V and J ends were trimmed by 3 bases and 5 bases, with 14 bases remaining between them. Germline CDR1 LNHDA, CDR2 SQIVND (reference sequence). This CDR3 comprises 15 residues. The CDR3 reads CASSILQGFDQPQHF. The CDR3 coding sequence is TGTGCCAGTAGTATTCTTCAAGGGTTTGATCAGCCCCAGCATTTT.

The chain couples TRBV5-8 to TRBJ1-5, with D perhaps TRBD1 (5 bases). Trimming cost V 4 bases and J 0 bases, with 14 bases left between them. The CDR3 loop spans 16 amino acids. Germline CDR1 is SGHTS and CDR2 is YDEGEE. Here the CDR3 reads CASSQGAGNSNQPQHF. CDR3 DNA: TGTGCCAGCAGCCAAGGGGCGGGTAATAGCAATCAGCCCCAGCATTTT.

The V and J genes are TRBV6-1 and TRBJ2-3; the D gene could be TRBD1 or TRBD2 (5 bases each). Trimming stripped 2 bases from V and 0 bases from J, with 12 bases between. The CDR3 loop spans 16 amino acids. Germline-derived CDR1 and CDR2 are MNHNS and SASEGT. The CDR3 sequence: CASSEHGGASTDTQYF. CDR3 bases: TGTGCCAGCAGTGAACATGGGGGTGCGAGCACAGATACGCAGTATTTT.

The CDR3 protein is CASRLGVHETQYF. DNA for the CDR3: TGTGCCAGCAGGTTGGGGGTGCACGAGACCCAGTACTTC. This chain joins TRBV28 and TRBJ2-5, with D perhaps matching TRBD1 or TRBD2 (5 bases each). The V end lost 6 bases, the J end lost 5 bases, and 13 bases lay between the germline ends. Germline V CDR1 and CDR2: MDHEN, SYDVKM. This CDR3 has 13 amino acids.

The chain has TRBV15 and TRBJ2-1; 10 nucleotides align to TRBD2. There are 20 residues in the CDR3. V gave up 0 bases and J gave up 0 bases; unmatched junction bases: 11. Per germline, CDR1 LNHNV and CDR2 YYDKDF (reference sequence). CDR3 amino acids: CATSRDPSGSSQSSYNEQFF. As DNA, the CDR3 is TGTGCCACCAGCAGAGATCCTAGCGGGAGTTCCCAAAGCTCCTACAATGAGCAGTTCTTC.

This sequence joins TRBV7-3 and TRBJ2-3; 10 positions agree with TRBD2. V gave up 5 bases and J gave up 1 base; unmatched junction bases: 6. The CDR3 extends over 16 amino acids. CDR1 SGHTA and CDR2 FQGTGA come from the germline V gene. CDR3 region: CASSHIAGGGTDTQYF. DNA for the CDR3: TGTGCCAGCAGCCACATAGCGGGAGGTGGCACAGATACGCAGTATTTT.

The J gene is TRBJ2-1, the V gene TRBV2; D unclear. V lost 4 bases and J lost 2, with 3 bases in between. This CDR3 is built from 12 residues. CDR1 is SNHLY, CDR2 FYNNEI, per germline. CDR3 loop: CASSGTYNEQFF. CDR3 DNA sequence: TGTGCCAGCAGTGGAACCTACAATGAGCAGTTCTTC.

The chain links TRBV18 to TRBJ2-2; D ambiguous. With 5 bases removed from V and 0 bases from J, the gap between germline ends came to 13 bases. Germline loops: CDR1 KGHSH, CDR2 LQKENI. The CDR3 spans 16 residues. DNA for the CDR3: TGTGCCAGCTCATCGAACAGCAGACCGAACACCGGGGAGCTGTTTTTT. It is translated as CASSSNSRPNTGELFF.

The DNA of the CDR3 is TGTGCCAGCAGTTTATTCAGGCGCGGCGAGCAGTACTTC. This encodes CASSLFRRGEQYF. This chain connects TRBV27 to TRBJ2-7, with D unclear. The CDR3 contains 13 residues. CDR1 and CDR2 (germline): MNHEY, SMNVEV (reference sequence). V was trimmed by 1 base and J by 6 bases, leaving 10 bases between them.

This chain connects TRBV10-2 to TRBJ2-5; D is uncertain. This CDR3 spans 12 amino acids. Trimming removed 5 bases at V and 2 bases at J, with 6 bases between. Germline V gene sequence: CDR1 WSHSY, CDR2 SAAADI. This CDR3 is CASSYRQETQYF. CDR3 sequence (DNA): TGCGCCAGCAGTTACAGACAAGAGACCCAGTACTTC.

The CDR3 here is CASSSKPGLHNEQFF. CDR3 DNA sequence: TGTGCCAGCAGCTCCAAGCCGGGACTACACAATGAGCAGTTCTTC. The rearrangement uses TRBV7-8 and TRBJ2-1; 7 bases line up with TRBD2. There are 15 residues in the CDR3. Germline CDR1 reads SGHVS; CDR2 reads FQNEAQ. V lost 4 bases to trimming and J lost 5 bases; unmatched junction nucleotides: 8. Together with reference TRBV7-8 and TRBJ2-1, the CDR3 gives the full variable domain: GAGVSQSPRYKVAKRGQDVALRCDPISGHVSLFWYQQALGQGPEFLTYFQNEAQLDKSGLPSDRFFAERPEGSVSTLKIQRTQQEDSAVYLCASSSKPGLHNEQFFGPGTRLTVL.

This clone was recorded only once. V and J are TRBV2 and TRBJ2-7, with D perhaps TRBD1 or TRBD2 (5 bases each). The CDR3 length is 11 residues. V was trimmed by 6 bases and J by 6 bases, leaving 9 bases between them. CDR1 is SNHLY, CDR2 FYNNEI, per germline. This CDR3 reads CASRQAGEQYF. CDR3 coding DNA: TGTGCCAGCAGACAGGCGGGCGAGCAGTACTTC.

This chain connects TRBV28 to TRBJ2-5; D is ambiguous. The DNA end favors TRBJ2-7, so the J call may be wrong. The germline V gene has CDR1 MDHEN and CDR2 SYDVKM. The CDR3 runs 14 residues. This CDR3 is CASSSAILTYEQYF. Written as DNA, the CDR3 is TGTGCCAGCAGTTCCGCTATTTTAACCTACGAGCAGTACTTC.

This clone has a single count. V usage is TRBV6-1 and J usage is TRBJ1-5, with D hard to call. Germline assignment: CDR1 MNHNS and CDR2 SASEGT. V was shortened by 5 bases and J by 3 bases, with 5 bases between the two germline ends. CDR3 length: 12 residues. The CDR3 coding sequence is TGTGCCAGCAGTCGGAACAATCAGCCCCAGCATTTT. It encodes CASSRNNQPQHF.

The chain is built from TRBV5-1 and TRBJ2-2; TRBD2 agrees at 13 bases. The CDR3 has 16 amino acids. Losses at the gene ends were 2 bases for V and 6 bases for J; bases not matched to a gene: 4. Germline CDR1 SGHRS, CDR2 YFSETQ. The CDR3 region has the DNA TGCGCCAGCAGCTTAAGGACTAGCGGGAGTGCCGGGGAGCTGTTTTTT. Encoded protein: CASSLRTSGSAGELFF.

V and J are TRBV7-9 and TRBJ2-2; perhaps TRBD2 as D (5 bases). This CDR3 spans 17 amino acids. The V gene's germline CDR1 is SEHNR and CDR2 FQNEAQ (reference sequence). Trimming cost V 1 base and J 2 bases, with 14 bases left between them. The CDR3 DNA is TGTGCCAGCAGCTTAGAAAGGGCTAGCCTAAACACCGGGGAGCTGTTTTTT. Translation gives CASSLERASLNTGELFF.

The chain links TRBV19 to TRBJ1-5; 10 nucleotides match TRBD1. The germline V gene encodes CDR1 LNHDA and CDR2 SQIVND (reference sequence). J was trimmed by 4 bases and V by 3 bases; bases with no gene match: 6. The CDR3 is 16 amino acids. Here the CDR3 reads CASSIEGQGRNQPQHF. CDR3 DNA: TGTGCCAGTAGTATCGAGGGACAGGGGAGAAATCAGCCCCAGCATTTT.

This clone was recorded a few times. This CDR3 reads CASSEMRGEGQPQHF. Written as DNA, the CDR3 is TGTGCCAGCAGTGAAATGCGGGGCGAGGGTCAGCCCCAGCATTTT. The chain has TRBV6-1 and TRBJ1-5; tentatively, D is TRBD1 (5 bases). The CDR3 totals 15 residues. The ends were cut back, 2 bases at V and 6 bases at J, with 14 bases in the middle. Germline-derived CDR1 and CDR2 are MNHNS and SASEGT.

CDR3 DNA: TGTGCCAGTAGTATACCCGATAGGTTGAATCAGCCCCAGCATTTT. It is translated as CASSIPDRLNQPQHF. This chain uses TRBV19 with TRBJ1-5; D is unresolved. Looked up from germline, CDR1 is LNHDA and CDR2 is SQIVND (reference sequence). V was trimmed by 2 bases and J by 4 bases, leaving 12 bases between them. There are 15 residues in the CDR3.

This chain joins TRBV18 and TRBJ2-1, with D possibly being TRBD2 (6 bases). V was shortened by 3 bases and J by 10 bases, with 16 bases between the two germline ends. Germline CDR1 and CDR2: KGHSH and LQKENI. CDR3 length: 14 residues. DNA of the CDR3: TGTGCCAGCTCACCTGCGGCGGGAACGGGGGAGCAGTTCTTC. This encodes CASSPAAGTGEQFF. The complete variable domain, with remaining parts taken from reference TRBV18 and TRBJ2-1, reads NAGVMQNPRHLVRRRGQEARLRCSPMKGHSHVYWYRQLPEEGLKFMVYLQKENIIDESGMPKERFSAEFPKEGPSILRIQQVVRGDSAAYFCASSPAAGTGEQFFGPGTRLTVL.

Note on this clone: A junction end diverges from the germline sequence, so it may reflect a read error. The chain recombines TRBV11-2 with TRBJ2-7; 8 nucleotides line up with TRBD1. CDR3 size: 12 residues. The germline V gene encodes CDR1 SGHAT and CDR2 FQNNGV. The CDR3: CASSPGTGPSRF. The CDR3 DNA sequence: TGTGCCAGCAGCCCCGGGACAGGACCCTCGCGCTTC.

The chain links TRBV19 to TRBJ2-2, with 7 bases aligning to TRBD1. The length of the CDR3 is 18 residues. Germline V CDR1 and CDR2: LNHDA, SQIVND (reference sequence). Trimming removed 7 bases from V and 1 base from J; junction bases left unmatched: 15. CDR3 nucleotides: TGTGCCAGTACCGTGGGTTTTATAAGACAGGGGAACACCGGGGAGCTGTTTTTT. It codes for CASTVGFIRQGNTGELFF.

The chain has TRBV6-1 and TRBJ1-4; 7 positions agree with TRBD1. After removal of 4 bases from V and 5 bases from J, the junction contained 1 base not matched to a gene. CDR1 is MNHNS, CDR2 SASEGT, per germline. This CDR3 has 13 amino acids. The CDR3: CASSVQGNEKLFF. Written as DNA, the CDR3 is TGTGCCAGCAGTGTACAGGGGAATGAAAAACTGTTTTTT.

The chain uses TRBV19 and TRBJ1-5, with TRBD1 matching 9 bases. CDR1 is LNHDA and CDR2 is SQIVND in the germline V gene (reference sequence). Trimming cost V 9 bases and J 4 bases; bases outside gene matches: 7. The CDR3 runs 14 residues. Here the CDR3 reads CASNPGTGNQPQHF. The CDR3 nucleotides read TGTGCCAGCAACCCCGGGACAGGGAATCAGCCCCAGCATTTT.

This chain joins TRBV28 and TRBJ2-5; TRBD1 matches 7 bases. This CDR3 spans 12 amino acids. From germline, CDR1 is MDHEN and CDR2 SYDVKM. Unmatched junction bases numbered 4, after V lost 3 bases and J lost 9 bases. The CDR3 loop is CASSFSRGPQYF. In nucleotides, the CDR3 is TGTGCCAGCAGTTTTTCTAGGGGGCCCCAGTACTTC.